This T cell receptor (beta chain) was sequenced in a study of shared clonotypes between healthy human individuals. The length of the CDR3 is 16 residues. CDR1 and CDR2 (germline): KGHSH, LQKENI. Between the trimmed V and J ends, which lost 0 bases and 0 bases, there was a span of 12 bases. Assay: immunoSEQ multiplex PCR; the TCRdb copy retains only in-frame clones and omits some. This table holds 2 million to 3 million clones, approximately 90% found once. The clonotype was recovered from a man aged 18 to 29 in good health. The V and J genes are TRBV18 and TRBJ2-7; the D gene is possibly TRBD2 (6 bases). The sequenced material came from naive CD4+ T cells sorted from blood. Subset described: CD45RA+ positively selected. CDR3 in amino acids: CASSPPLATNSYEQYF. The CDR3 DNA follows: TGTGCCAGCTCACCACCGCTAGCGACCAACTCCTACGAGCAGTACTTC. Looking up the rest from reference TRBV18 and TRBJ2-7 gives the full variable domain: NAGVMQNPRHLVRRRGQEARLRCSPMKGHSHVYWYRQLPEEGLKFMVYLQKENIIDESGMPKERFSAEFPKEGPSILRIQQVVRGDSAAYFCASSPPLATNSYEQYFGPGTRLTVT.